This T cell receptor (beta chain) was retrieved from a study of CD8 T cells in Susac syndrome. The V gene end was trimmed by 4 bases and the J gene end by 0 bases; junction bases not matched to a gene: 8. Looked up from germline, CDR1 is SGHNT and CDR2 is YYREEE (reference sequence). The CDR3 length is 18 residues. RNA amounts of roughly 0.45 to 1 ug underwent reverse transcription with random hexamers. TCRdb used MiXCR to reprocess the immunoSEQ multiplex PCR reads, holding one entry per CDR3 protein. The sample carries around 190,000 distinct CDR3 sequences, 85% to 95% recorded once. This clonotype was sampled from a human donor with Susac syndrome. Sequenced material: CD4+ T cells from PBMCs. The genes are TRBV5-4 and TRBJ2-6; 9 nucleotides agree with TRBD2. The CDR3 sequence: CASSLLAGAGSGANVLTF. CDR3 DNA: TGTGCCAGCAGCCTTTTAGCGGGGGCCGGCTCTGGGGCCAACGTCCTGACTTTC.